The rows below give T cell receptor beta chains drawn from one sample of a study of blood T cell repertoires in COVID-19. Here immunoSEQ multiplex PCR was the method, and the copy in TCRdb shows in-frame clones only, minus some. This sample has around 290,000 clones; 88% occur once, and the top ten carry 0.75% to 1%. Sequencing was performed on PBMCs or T cells enriched from blood (not recorded which). These receptors were taken from a woman in her twenties or thirties who had recovered from COVID-19. Each CDR3 is given with its conserved first and last residue. The D gene is left open where the match is weak. Some rows have no size entry. The others give once, few or many, or a class for an expanded clone.

J: TRBJ2-1
D: TRBD2
size: -
V: TRBV6-4
DNA: TGTGCCAGCAGTGATCCTAGCGGGAGAGCGTATGAGCAGTTCTTC
CDR3: CASSDPSGRAYEQFF

J: TRBJ1-3
D: -
size: -
V: TRBV9
DNA: TGTGCCAGCAGCGTAGCCCGCGTAAACACCATATATTTT
CDR3: CASSVARVNTIYF

J: TRBJ1-2
D: -
size: -
V: TRBV5-4
DNA: TGTGCCAGCAGCTTCACAGCTAACTATGGCTACACCTTC
CDR3: CASSFTANYGYTF

J: TRBJ1-2
D: TRBD1
size: once
V: TRBV5-3
DNA: TGTGCCAGAAGCTGCCCCACAGGGGATGGCTATGGCTACACCTTC
CDR3: CARSCPTGDGYGYTF

J: TRBJ2-7
D: TRBD2
size: -
V: TRBV2
DNA: TGTGCCAGCAGTGAAGTCAGCGGGAGGGCCTACGAGCAGTACTTC
CDR3: CASSEVSGRAYEQYF

J: TRBJ1-5
D: -
size: -
V: TRBV28
DNA: TGTGCCAGCAGTTTAAGGGGAAGGGGCAATCAGCCCCAGCATTTT
CDR3: CASSLRGRGNQPQHF

J: TRBJ2-3
D: -
size: -
V: TRBV23-1
DNA: TGCGCCAGCAGTCAATCGGGGGGGGCAGGGCCAGATACGCAGTATTTT
CDR3: CASSQSGGAGPDTQYF

J: TRBJ2-3
D: TRBD2
size: -
V: TRBV9
DNA: TGTGCCAGCAGCGTAGGGACTAGCGGGACCACTAGCACAGATACGCAGTATTTT
CDR3: CASSVGTSGTTSTDTQYF

J: TRBJ1-1
D: TRBD1
size: -
V: TRBV9
DNA: TGTGCCAGCGGGGACAGGGAGAAAACTGAAGCTTTCTTT
CDR3: CASGDREKTEAFF

J: TRBJ1-2
D: TRBD1
size: -
V: TRBV27
DNA: TGTGCCAGCAGTTCACTGACAGGGGCGAATTCCTATGGCTACACCTTC
CDR3: CASSSLTGANSYGYTF

J: TRBJ2-1
D: -
size: -
V: TRBV19
DNA: TGTGCCAGTACGACAGGCTCCTACAATGAGCAGTTCTTC
CDR3: CASTTGSYNEQFF

J: TRBJ1-2
D: -
size: -
V: TRBV5-4
DNA: TGTGCCAGCAGCCGGACTGGGGAGGATGGCTACACCTTC
CDR3: CASSRTGEDGYTF

J: TRBJ1-4
D: TRBD1
size: -
V: TRBV4-1
DNA: TGCGCCAGCAGCCGGACAGGGGCTAATGAAAAACTGTTTTTT
CDR3: CASSRTGANEKLFF

J: TRBJ1-1
D: -
size: -
V: TRBV18
DNA: TGTGCCAACTCACCCGATTTGGGGGCGCGCACTGAAGCTTTCTTT
CDR3: CANSPDLGARTEAFF

J: TRBJ1-5
D: -
size: -
V: TRBV5-6
DNA: TGTGCCAGCAGCTTCTACCGGGTGGGCAATCAGCCCCAGCATTTT
CDR3: CASSFYRVGNQPQHF

J: TRBJ1-2
D: -
size: -
V: TRBV28
DNA: TGTGCCAGCAGCCCCGACAGGAGCAACTATGGCTACACCTTC
CDR3: CASSPDRSNYGYTF

J: TRBJ2-7
D: TRBD1
size: -
V: TRBV5-1
DNA: TGCGCCAGCAGCTTGGAGGGACAGGTGTTCTACGAGCAGTACTTC
CDR3: CASSLEGQVFYEQYF

J: TRBJ1-2
D: -
size: -
V: TRBV28
DNA: TGTGCCAGCAGTTCAACAGGTTACTATGGCTACACCTTC
CDR3: CASSSTGYYGYTF

J: TRBJ2-3
D: -
size: -
V: TRBV28
DNA: TGTGCCAGCAGTTCACCCGCCCGGGACTGGACTAGCACAGATACGCAGTATTTT
CDR3: CASSSPARDWTSTDTQYF

J: TRBJ1-4
D: TRBD1
size: -
V: TRBV5-5
DNA: TGTGCCAGCAGCCCAGGACAGGGGGCAACTAATGAAAAACTGTTTTTT
CDR3: CASSPGQGATNEKLFF

J: TRBJ2-7
D: -
size: -
V: TRBV29-1
DNA: TGCAGCGTTAAGGGACTTGGGGTTGAATACGAGCAGTACTTC
CDR3: CSVKGLGVEYEQYF

J: TRBJ2-3
D: TRBD2
size: once
V: TRBV19
DNA: TGTGCCAGTAGTATAAGTCGGGGGGGGCTGCCTAGCACAGATACGCAGTATTTT
CDR3: CASSISRGGLPSTDTQYF

J: TRBJ2-2
D: -
size: -
V: TRBV19
DNA: TGTGCCAGTACCGCAGTCCGGGAGCAAGACGGGGAGCTGTTTTTT
CDR3: CASTAVREQDGELFF

J: TRBJ2-7
D: TRBD2
size: few
V: TRBV2
DNA: TGTGCCAGTCACGGACTAGCCTTCTACGAGCAGTACTTC
CDR3: CASHGLAFYEQYF

J: TRBJ1-2
D: TRBD1
size: -
V: TRBV13
DNA: TGTGCCAGCAGCTTAGGAAGACAGGGGGCGCGGGGCTACACCTTC
CDR3: CASSLGRQGARGYTF

J: TRBJ1-3
D: -
size: -
V: TRBV9
DNA: TGTGCCAGCAGCGTAGACAGGAACACCATATATTTT
CDR3: CASSVDRNTIYF

J: TRBJ2-7
D: TRBD1
size: -
V: TRBV6-5
DNA: TGTGCCAGCAGTTACGGACAGGGGTCTTTCTACGAGCAGTACTTC
CDR3: CASSYGQGSFYEQYF

J: TRBJ2-1
D: TRBD1
size: -
V: TRBV28
DNA: TGTGCCAGCATGACAGGGTATAATGAGCAGTTCTTC
CDR3: CASMTGYNEQFF

J: TRBJ2-7
D: TRBD2
size: -
V: TRBV5-1
DNA: TGCGCCAGCAGCTTGAGACTAGCGGGAGCGTCGACGCGGGAGCAGTACTTC
CDR3: CASSLRLAGASTREQYF

J: TRBJ1-3
D: -
size: once
V: TRBV10-1
DNA: TGCGCCAGCGGGGGGAGGGCCGTCTCTGGAAACACCATATATTTT
CDR3: CASGGRAVSGNTIYF

J: TRBJ2-1
D: TRBD2
size: -
V: TRBV3-1/TRBV3-2
DNA: TGTGCCAGCAGCTTCCGGACTAGCTACAATGAGCAGTTCTTC
CDR3: CASSFRTSYNEQFF

J: TRBJ1-2
D: -
size: -
V: TRBV6-5
DNA: TGTGCCAGCAGTTACTACGGAGGCCTCCCTAACTATGGCTACACCTTC
CDR3: CASSYYGGLPNYGYTF

J: TRBJ2-2
D: -
size: -
V: TRBV7-3
DNA: TGTGCCAGCAGCCCGCATCCGAATGAGTGGGCTAGCGCCGGGGAGCTGTTTTTT
CDR3: CASSPHPNEWASAGELFF

J: TRBJ2-1
D: -
size: -
V: TRBV9
DNA: TGTGCCAGCAGCGTAGTCGGGGGTCCCTACAATGAGCAGTTCTTC
CDR3: CASSVVGGPYNEQFF

J: TRBJ2-3
D: -
size: -
V: TRBV2
DNA: TGTGCCAGCAGTGAAGAAGTAGTTACAGATACGCAGTATTTT
CDR3: CASSEEVVTDTQYF

J: TRBJ1-5
D: TRBD1
size: -
V: TRBV28
DNA: TGTGCCAGCAGACCGACAGGGACAAGCAATCAGCCCCAGCATTTT
CDR3: CASRPTGTSNQPQHF

J: TRBJ2-7
D: TRBD2
size: -
V: TRBV28
DNA: TGTGCCACCCTTAACTGGTGGGGGGGCTACGAGCAGTACTTC
CDR3: CATLNWWGGYEQYF

J: TRBJ2-5
D: TRBD1
size: -
V: TRBV27
DNA: TGTGCCAGCAGTACCGGGACAGGGTGGCGGGAGACCCAGTACTTC
CDR3: CASSTGTGWRETQYF

J: TRBJ2-3
D: TRBD2
size: -
V: TRBV29-1
DNA: TGCAGCGTTGGACAACTAGCGGGAGACACAGATACGCAGTATTTT
CDR3: CSVGQLAGDTDTQYF

J: TRBJ2-2
D: -
size: few
V: TRBV9
DNA: TGTGCCAGCAGCGTAGCCCCAGGGCTAGCCGGGGAGCTGTTTTTT
CDR3: CASSVAPGLAGELFF

J: TRBJ1-5
D: -
size: -
V: TRBV18
DNA: TGTGCCAGCTCACCAACAGGTCCTGGGTTCGATCAGCCCCAGCATTTT
CDR3: CASSPTGPGFDQPQHF

J: TRBJ1-1
D: -
size: -
V: TRBV2
DNA: TGTGCCAGCGTTGCAGGGACTGGGGTTCGGGACACTGAAGCTTTCTTT
CDR3: CASVAGTGVRDTEAFF

J: TRBJ1-1
D: -
size: -
V: TRBV3-1/TRBV3-2
DNA: TGTGCCAGCAGCCAAGGCTTCCGGGGGGGATTGGAGAACACTGAAGCTTTCTTT
CDR3: CASSQGFRGGLENTEAFF

J: TRBJ2-7
D: TRBD1
size: -
V: TRBV20-1
DNA: TGCAGTGCTAGTAAGGACAGGGGGTGGTACGAGCAGTACTTC
CDR3: CSASKDRGWYEQYF

J: TRBJ2-5
D: -
size: -
V: TRBV7-9
DNA: TGTGCCAGCAGCTCCAAAGAGACCCAGTACTTC
CDR3: CASSSKETQYF

J: TRBJ2-5
D: TRBD2
size: -
V: TRBV28
DNA: TGTGCCAGCCCACCGGCGGGGGGCCCCCAAGAGACCCAGTACTTC
CDR3: CASPPAGGPQETQYF

J: TRBJ1-1
D: -
size: -
V: TRBV14
DNA: TGTGCCAGCAGCCAAGATCTAGGCCGGAACACTGAAGCTTTCTTT
CDR3: CASSQDLGRNTEAFF

J: TRBJ1-1
D: -
size: few
V: TRBV27
DNA: TGTGCCAGCAGTTTTCTATCAGGGAACACTGAAGCTTTCTTT
CDR3: CASSFLSGNTEAFF

J: TRBJ1-3
D: -
size: -
V: TRBV18
DNA: TGTGCCAGCTCCTCGCAGGGATCGTCTGGAAACACCATATATTTT
CDR3: CASSSQGSSGNTIYF

J: TRBJ1-1
D: TRBD1
size: -
V: TRBV10-3
DNA: TGTGCCAGCGACAGGGGGGTGAACACTGAAGCTTTCTTT
CDR3: CASDRGVNTEAFF

J: TRBJ2-1
D: -
size: -
V: TRBV6-5
DNA: TGTGCCAGCAGTTACCGGACTTCAAATGAGCAGTTCTTC
CDR3: CASSYRTSNEQFF

J: TRBJ1-5
D: TRBD1
size: -
V: TRBV27
DNA: TGTGCCAGCAGTTTCGGACAGGGCCACAATCAGCCCCAGCATTTT
CDR3: CASSFGQGHNQPQHF

J: TRBJ1-3
D: -
size: -
V: TRBV2
DNA: TGTGCCAGCAGTGGAACCAGGGCTTCTGGAAACACCATATATTTT
CDR3: CASSGTRASGNTIYF

J: TRBJ2-7
D: TRBD1
size: -
V: TRBV9
DNA: TGTGCCAGCAGCGTAGTCCCTACTAGGACAGGTACCTACGAGCAGTACTTC
CDR3: CASSVVPTRTGTYEQYF

J: TRBJ2-7
D: -
size: -
V: TRBV2
DNA: TGTGCCAGCAGCTGGGACACCTTCTACGAGCAGTACTTC
CDR3: CASSWDTFYEQYF

J: TRBJ1-1
D: TRBD1
size: -
V: TRBV18
DNA: TGTGCCAGCTCACCACCGGGACAGGGGAGGGGACAGAACACTGAAGCTTTCTTT
CDR3: CASSPPGQGRGQNTEAFF

J: TRBJ1-3
D: -
size: -
V: TRBV12-3/TRBV12-4
DNA: TGTGCCAGCAGTTTCGAGAATGGAAACACCATATATTTT
CDR3: CASSFENGNTIYF

J: TRBJ2-3
D: TRBD2
size: -
V: TRBV27
DNA: TGTGCCAGCAGAACTAGCGGCACAGATACGCAGTATTTT
CDR3: CASRTSGTDTQYF

J: TRBJ1-1
D: -
size: -
V: TRBV18
DNA: TGTGCCAGCTCACCACCACTCGGCCCTTCCACGACAGGCCGACAGAACACTGAAGCTTTCTTT
CDR3: CASSPPLGPSTTGRQNTEAFF

J: TRBJ2-3
D: TRBD1
size: -
V: TRBV11-3
DNA: TGTGCCAGCAGCTTAGCAAAGGACAGGGTCACAGATACGCAGTATTTT
CDR3: CASSLAKDRVTDTQYF